This is a list of T cell receptor beta chains from one sample in a study of persistence of HIV-infected CD4 T cells. No antigens are known for them. Assay used: immunoSEQ multiplex PCR; TCRdb lists only in-frame clones, some missing. The sample comprises about 46,000 clones, 75% to 90% of which are singletons, and more than 2.5% rests with the top ten. The material sequenced was CD4+ T cells sorted from PBMCs after roughly 20-hour stimulation, taken from a patient who received antiretroviral therapy. Receptor source: an adult woman with HIV who was CMV-seropositive. CDR3s include the opening cysteine and the closing phenylalanine or tryptophan. The D gene is left open where the match is weak. Size tells how often a clone was seen (once, few, many) or the class of an expanded clone, and some rows leave it out.

D gene,clone size,V gene,J gene,CDR3 length,CDR3 DNA,CDR3 protein
TRBD1,-,TRBV18,TRBJ2-7,14,TGTGCCAGCTCACCTGACAGGGGACAATCCGAGCAGTACTTC,CASSPDRGQSEQYF
TRBD1,-,TRBV6-1,TRBJ1-1,14,TGTGCCAGCAGTGAGCGACAGGGGAGCACTGAAGCTTTCTTT,CASSERQGSTEAFF
TRBD2,-,TRBV4-1,TRBJ2-7,13,TGCGCCAGCAGCCAAGAAATTCCGGGAGGGCAGTACTTC,CASSQEIPGGQYF
TRBD1,few,TRBV27,TRBJ2-1,15,TGTGCCAGCAGTTTTGGCACAGGGGCTTACAATGAGCAGTTCTTC,CASSFGTGAYNEQFF
TRBD1,once,TRBV24-1,TRBJ2-1,17,TGTGCCACCAGTGATCCAGGGGGCCCGTTCTCCTACAATGAGCAGTTCTTC,CATSDPGGPFSYNEQFF
-,-,TRBV9,TRBJ1-1,14,TGTGCCAGCAGCGTAGATCCCCAGAACACTGAAGCTTTCTTT,CASSVDPQNTEAFF
TRBD1,-,TRBV29-1,TRBJ1-1,12,TGCAGCGTTTCACAGGGGACCACTGAAGCTTTCTTT,CSVSQGTTEAFF
-,medium-sized,TRBV5-6,TRBJ1-1,13,TGTGCCAGCAGCCCTGGGAGTCACACTGAAGCTTTCTTT,CASSPGSHTEAFF
-,-,TRBV5-1,TRBJ2-5,14,TGCGCCAGCAGTCCAGGGCAGCGGCAAGAGACCCAGTACTTC,CASSPGQRQETQYF
TRBD1,-,TRBV19,TRBJ1-5,16,TGTGCCAGTAGTATTCCTCCGGGACAGGGGGCTAAGCCCCAGCATTTT,CASSIPPGQGAKPQHF
TRBD1,-,TRBV6-4,TRBJ1-2,13,TGTGCCAGCAGTGACCAGGGGGCAGGTGGCTACACCTTC,CASSDQGAGGYTF
-,few,TRBV7-9,TRBJ1-6,15,TGTGCCAGCAGGCAAAACGCGGCCGACCATTCACCCCTCCACTTT,CASRQNAADHSPLHF
-,-,TRBV18,TRBJ1-6,15,TGTGCCAGCTCACCACCGAGCGGGTATAATTCACCCCTCCACTTT,CASSPPSGYNSPLHF
-,-,TRBV27,TRBJ1-1,14,TGTGCCAGCAGTTGGGGGCCCTCGGGGACTGAAGCTTTCTTT,CASSWGPSGTEAFF
TRBD1,-,TRBV7-9,TRBJ2-7,16,TGTGCCAGCAGCTACTGGACAGGGGGCGAGAGGGGCGAGCAGTACTTC,CASSYWTGGERGEQYF
-,-,TRBV19,TRBJ2-6,13,TGTGCCACTACAGGCTCTGGGGCCAACGTCCTGACTTTC,CATTGSGANVLTF
-,-,TRBV19,TRBJ1-2,12,TGTGCCAGTAGTATCGAACGTCGCGGCTACACCTTC,CASSIERRGYTF
TRBD2,-,TRBV7-6,TRBJ2-7,16,TGTGCCAGCAGCCTCGAGGCGAGCGGGAGAGGGAACGAGCAGTACTTC,CASSLEASGRGNEQYF
-,-,TRBV20-1,TRBJ2-1,11,TGCAGTGCTGCCTTATACGATGAGCAGTTCTTC,CSAALYDEQFF
-,-,TRBV5-5,TRBJ1-1,14,TGTGCCAGCAGTTTTGACAGGCAGAACACTGAAGCTTTCTTT,CASSFDRQNTEAFF
-,-,TRBV2,TRBJ1-2,12,TGTGCCAGCAGTGAAGATAAAGGAGGCTACACCTTC,CASSEDKGGYTF
-,once,TRBV7-3,TRBJ2-5,13,TGTGCCAGCAGCCTCCTACCCACCGGGACCCAGTACTTC,CASSLLPTGTQYF
-,-,TRBV5-1,TRBJ2-7,14,TGCGCCAGCAGGGGTCTAAGGGGAAACGACGAGCAGTACTTC,CASRGLRGNDEQYF
-,-,TRBV5-1,TRBJ1-1,14,TGCGCCAGCAGCTTAGGGGAGGTTAACACTGAAGCTTTCTTT,CASSLGEVNTEAFF
-,-,TRBV3-1/TRBV3-2,TRBJ2-3,17,TGTGCCAGCAGCCAAGATACGTCGGCGGCCCGCACAGATACGCAGTATTTT,CASSQDTSAARTDTQYF
-,-,TRBV5-1,TRBJ1-5,13,TGCGCCAGCAGCCGGGACGGGAATCAGCCCCAGCATTTT,CASSRDGNQPQHF
-,-,TRBV24-1,TRBJ2-2,17,TGTGCCACCAGCGCACGGAGGGGGCGAGGGTCGGCCGGGGAGCTGTTTTTT,CATSARRGRGSAGELFF
-,-,TRBV10-3,TRBJ2-7,14,TGTGCCATCAGTGAGGACGAGGTCTCCTACGAGCAGTACTTC,CAISEDEVSYEQYF
-,-,TRBV9,TRBJ1-3,18,TGTGCCAGCAGCGTAGGGGTCCCGACACCTTCCTCTGGAAACACCATATATTTT,CASSVGVPTPSSGNTIYF
-,-,TRBV29-1,TRBJ1-6,12,TGCAGCGTTGGAGAATCTAATTCACCCCTCCACTTT,CSVGESNSPLHF
-,-,TRBV9,TRBJ1-3,11,TGTGCCAGCAGCGTATCAAACACCATATATTTT,CASSVSNTIYF
TRBD2,-,TRBV5-1,TRBJ2-2,16,TGCGCCAGCAGCTCAACCGGGACTACCTTTTCCCGGGAGCTGTTTTTT,CASSSTGTTFSRELFF
-,-,TRBV18,TRBJ1-5,14,TGTGCCAGCTCATCCGGGACAACGGATCAGCCCCAGCATTTT,CASSSGTTDQPQHF
-,-,TRBV30,TRBJ1-2,13,TGTGCCTGGAGTGGACAGAAAAACTATGGCTACACCTTC,CAWSGQKNYGYTF
-,-,TRBV29-1,TRBJ1-1,14,TGCAGCGCCCTTCCAAATACAGGGACTGGTGGGGCTTTCTTT,CSALPNTGTGGAFF
-,few,TRBV9,TRBJ2-1,17,TGTGCCAGCAGCAACCAGCTAGGGGCGGGATCCTACAATGAGCAGTTCTTC,CASSNQLGAGSYNEQFF
-,-,TRBV12-3/TRBV12-4,TRBJ2-1,11,TGTGCCAGCAGTTTACTCGGGGAGCAGTTCTTC,CASSLLGEQFF
-,few,TRBV28,TRBJ1-5,13,TGTGCCAGCCATCAGGGATGGCATCAGCCCCAGCATTTT,CASHQGWHQPQHF
TRBD1,-,TRBV11-3,TRBJ2-1,14,TGTGCCAGCAGCTCCCGACAGGGGAGTGATGAGCAGTTCTTC,CASSSRQGSDEQFF
TRBD1,-,TRBV2,TRBJ1-1,13,TGTGCCAGCAGTGTCGACAGGGACACTGAAGCTTTCTTT,CASSVDRDTEAFF
-,few,TRBV3-1/TRBV3-2,TRBJ1-1,11,TGTGCCATCACAGGGTGGTCTGAAGCTTTCTTT,CAITGWSEAFF
-,once,TRBV5-1,TRBJ1-1,14,TGCGCCAGCAGCCCACCGGAGCGGGGGACTGAAGCTTTCTTT,CASSPPERGTEAFF
-,-,TRBV2,TRBJ2-7,12,TGTGCCAGCAGTGGGACAGCCTACGAGCAGTACTTC,CASSGTAYEQYF
TRBD2,-,TRBV5-1,TRBJ2-5,14,TGCGCCAGCAGCAAACAGCGGGGGGATGAGACCCAGTACTTC,CASSKQRGDETQYF
-,-,TRBV2,TRBJ1-6,14,TGTGCCAGCAGTGAAGCGCTGGTTCTGTCACCCCTCCACTTT,CASSEALVLSPLHF
-,once,TRBV5-1,TRBJ1-4,17,TGCGCCAGCAGCCCAAACAGCAATGTACGAACTAATGAAAAACTGTTTTTT,CASSPNSNVRTNEKLFF
-,-,TRBV21-1,TRBJ1-1,15,TGTGCCAGCAGCAGGACCGGGACAGGGGTCACTGAAGCTTTCTTT,CASSRTGTGVTEAFF
-,-,TRBV18,TRBJ1-2,14,TGTGCCAGCTCACCGAGTACAGATTTCTATGGCTACACCTTC,CASSPSTDFYGYTF
-,-,TRBV6-1,TRBJ1-4,14,TGTGCCAGCAGTGAAGCGGGGGTCGGGGAAAAACTGTTTTTT,CASSEAGVGEKLFF
TRBD1,once,TRBV12-5,TRBJ1-1,16,TGTGCTAGTGGTTTGATCACCGGGACAGGGTACACTGAAGCTTTCTTT,CASGLITGTGYTEAFF
-,-,TRBV9,TRBJ2-5,13,TGTGCCAGCAGCCTCGGGGGGCGGGAGACCCAGTACTTC,CASSLGGRETQYF
-,-,TRBV27,TRBJ1-1,13,TGTGCCAGCAAACGAGGGTTGAACACTGAAGCTTTCTTT,CASKRGLNTEAFF
-,-,TRBV4-1,TRBJ1-6,15,TGCGCCAGCAGCCAAGGACTAGAAGGGTACTCACCCCTCCACTTT,CASSQGLEGYSPLHF
TRBD1,-,TRBV20-1,TRBJ1-1,13,TGCAGTGCTAGTACAGGGGCGCACACTGAAGCTTTCTTT,CSASTGAHTEAFF
-,-,TRBV19,TRBJ1-1,16,TGTGCCAGTAGTATGTGGGGGGCTGTTATGAACACTGAAGCTTTCTTT,CASSMWGAVMNTEAFF